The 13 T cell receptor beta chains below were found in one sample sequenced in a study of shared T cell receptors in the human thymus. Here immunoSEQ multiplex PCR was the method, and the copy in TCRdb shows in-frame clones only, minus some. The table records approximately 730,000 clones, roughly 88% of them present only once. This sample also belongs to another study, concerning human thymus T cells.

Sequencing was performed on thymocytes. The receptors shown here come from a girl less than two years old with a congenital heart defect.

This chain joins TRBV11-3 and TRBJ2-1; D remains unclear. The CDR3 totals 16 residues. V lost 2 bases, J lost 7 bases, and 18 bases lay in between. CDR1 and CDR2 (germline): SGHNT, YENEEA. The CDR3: CASSLLGSYPRNEQFF. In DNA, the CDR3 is TGTGCCAGCAGCTTACTTGGTTCCTACCCTAGGAATGAGCAGTTCTTC.

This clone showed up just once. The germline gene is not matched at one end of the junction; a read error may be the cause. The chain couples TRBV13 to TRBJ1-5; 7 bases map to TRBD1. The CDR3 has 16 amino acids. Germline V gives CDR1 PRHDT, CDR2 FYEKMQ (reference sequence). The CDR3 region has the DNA TGTGCCAGCAGCCTAGGAAGAGACAGGGAAGGGCAGCCCCAGCATTTT. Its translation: CASSLGRDREGQPQHF.

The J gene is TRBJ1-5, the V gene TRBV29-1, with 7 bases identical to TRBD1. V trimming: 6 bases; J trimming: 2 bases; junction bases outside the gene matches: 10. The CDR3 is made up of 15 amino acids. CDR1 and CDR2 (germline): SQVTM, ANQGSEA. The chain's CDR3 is CSVRQQGDGNQPQHF. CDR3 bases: TGCAGCGTCCGTCAGCAGGGGGACGGCAATCAGCCCCAGCATTTT. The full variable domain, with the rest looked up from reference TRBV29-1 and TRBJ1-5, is SAVISQKPSRDICQRGTSLTIQCQVDSQVTMMFWYRQQPGQSLTLIATANQGSEATYESGFVIDKFPISRPNLTFSTLTVSNMSPEDSSIYLCSVRQQGDGNQPQHFGDGTRLSIL.

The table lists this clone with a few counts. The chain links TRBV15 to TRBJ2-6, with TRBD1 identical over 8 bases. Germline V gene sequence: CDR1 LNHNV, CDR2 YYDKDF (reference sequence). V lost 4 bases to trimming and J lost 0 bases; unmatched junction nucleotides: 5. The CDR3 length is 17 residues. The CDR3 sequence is CATSTSDRGSGANVLTF. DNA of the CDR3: TGTGCCACCAGCACCTCAGACAGGGGCTCTGGGGCCAACGTCCTGACTTTC.

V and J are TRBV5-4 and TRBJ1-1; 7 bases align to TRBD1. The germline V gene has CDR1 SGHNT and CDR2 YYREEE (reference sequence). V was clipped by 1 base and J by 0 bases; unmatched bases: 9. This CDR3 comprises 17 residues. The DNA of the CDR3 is TGTGCCAGCAGCTTGCCCCGCTCGGACAGGATGAACACTGAAGCTTTCTTT. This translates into CASSLPRSDRMNTEAFF.

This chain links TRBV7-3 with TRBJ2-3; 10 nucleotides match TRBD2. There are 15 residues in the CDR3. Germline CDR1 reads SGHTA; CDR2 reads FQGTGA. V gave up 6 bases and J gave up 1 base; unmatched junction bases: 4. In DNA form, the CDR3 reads TGTGCCAGCAGGTCTGGGACTAGCGGCACAGATACGCAGTATTTT. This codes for CASRSGTSGTDTQYF.

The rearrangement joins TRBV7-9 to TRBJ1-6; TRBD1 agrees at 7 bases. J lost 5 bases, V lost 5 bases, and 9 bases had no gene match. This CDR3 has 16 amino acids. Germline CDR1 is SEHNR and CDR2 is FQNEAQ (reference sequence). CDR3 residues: CASSPEDRYNNSPLHF. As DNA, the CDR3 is TGTGCCAGCAGCCCCGAGGACAGGTATAATAATTCACCCCTCCACTTT.

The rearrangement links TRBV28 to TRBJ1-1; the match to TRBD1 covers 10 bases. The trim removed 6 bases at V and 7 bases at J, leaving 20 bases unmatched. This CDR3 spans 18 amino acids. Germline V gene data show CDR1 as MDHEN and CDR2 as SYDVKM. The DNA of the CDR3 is TGTGCCAGCAGCCCCGGGTACGGGACAGGGGCGCCGGTTTGTGAAGCTTTCTTT. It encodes CASSPGYGTGAPVCEAFF.

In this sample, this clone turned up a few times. CDR3 coding DNA: TGTGCCAGCAGCTGGACAGGCCGACCAAACTATGGCTACACCTTC. This encodes CASSWTGRPNYGYTF. The chain links TRBV5-6 to TRBJ1-2, with 7 bases that match TRBD1. V was clipped by 3 bases and J by 2 bases; unmatched bases: 7. Germline V gene lookup returns CDR1 SGHDT and CDR2 YYEEEE. The CDR3 runs 15 residues.

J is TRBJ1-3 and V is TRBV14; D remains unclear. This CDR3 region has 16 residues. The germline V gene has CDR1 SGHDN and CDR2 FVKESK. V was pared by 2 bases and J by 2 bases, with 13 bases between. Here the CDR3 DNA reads TGTGCCAGCAGCCAATCTTTACAGCATACTGGAAACACCATATATTTT. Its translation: CASSQSLQHTGNTIYF.

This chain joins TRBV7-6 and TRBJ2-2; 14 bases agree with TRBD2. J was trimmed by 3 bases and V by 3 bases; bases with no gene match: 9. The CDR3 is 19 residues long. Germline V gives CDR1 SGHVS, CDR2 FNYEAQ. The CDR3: CASSLGGLAGGRDTGELFF. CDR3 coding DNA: TGTGCCAGCAGCTTGGGCGGACTAGCGGGGGGTCGTGACACCGGGGAGCTGTTTTTT.

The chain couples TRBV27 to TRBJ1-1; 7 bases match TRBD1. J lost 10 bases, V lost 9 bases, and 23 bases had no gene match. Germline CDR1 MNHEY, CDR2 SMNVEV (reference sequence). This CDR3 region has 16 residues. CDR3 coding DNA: TGTGCCAGTTTAGGCAGGGGGTTGGCGCACGCTAAGGGAGCTTTCTTT. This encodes CASLGRGLAHAKGAFF.

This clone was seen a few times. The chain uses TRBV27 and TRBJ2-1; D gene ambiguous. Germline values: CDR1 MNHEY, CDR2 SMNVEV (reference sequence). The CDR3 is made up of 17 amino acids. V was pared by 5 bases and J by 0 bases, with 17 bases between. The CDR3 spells CASSVPRHRSSYNEQFF. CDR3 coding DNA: TGTGCCAGCAGTGTCCCACGACACCGAAGCTCCTACAATGAGCAGTTCTTC.